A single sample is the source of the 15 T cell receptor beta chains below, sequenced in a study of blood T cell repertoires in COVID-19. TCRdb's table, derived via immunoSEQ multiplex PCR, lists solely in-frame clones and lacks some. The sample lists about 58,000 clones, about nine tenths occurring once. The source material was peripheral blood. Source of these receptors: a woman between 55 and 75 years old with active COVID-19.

The CDR3: CASSLEFRDTQYF. CDR3 DNA: TGTGCCAGCAGCTTAGAGTTCCGAGATACGCAGTATTTT. The chain couples TRBV11-3 to TRBJ2-3; no reliable D call. Looked up from germline, CDR1 is SGHNT and CDR2 is YENEEA. The CDR3 extends over 13 amino acids. The ends were cut back, 0 bases at V and 5 bases at J, with 6 bases in the middle. The full variable domain, in which reference TRBV11-3 and TRBJ2-3 provide the parts outside the CDR3, is EAGVVQSPRYKIIEKKQPVAFWCNPISGHNTLYWYLQNLGQGPELLIRYENEEAVDDSQLPKDRFSAERLKGVDSTLKIQPAELGDSAVYLCASSLEFRDTQYFGPGTRLTVL.

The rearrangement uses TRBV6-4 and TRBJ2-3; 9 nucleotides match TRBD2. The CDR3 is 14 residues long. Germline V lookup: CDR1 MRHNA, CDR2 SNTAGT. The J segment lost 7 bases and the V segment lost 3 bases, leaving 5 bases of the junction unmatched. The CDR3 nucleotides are TGTGCCAGCAGTGATAGCGGGGGCGCCAATACGCAGTATTTT. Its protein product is CASSDSGGANTQYF.

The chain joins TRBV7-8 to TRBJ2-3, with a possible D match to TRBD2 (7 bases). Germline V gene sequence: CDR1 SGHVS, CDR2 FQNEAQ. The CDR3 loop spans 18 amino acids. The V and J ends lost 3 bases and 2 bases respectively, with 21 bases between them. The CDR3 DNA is TGTGCCAGCAGCTTGAACGTGGAGGGAGGGGGGGCCACAGATACGCAGTATTTT. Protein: CASSLNVEGGGATDTQYF.

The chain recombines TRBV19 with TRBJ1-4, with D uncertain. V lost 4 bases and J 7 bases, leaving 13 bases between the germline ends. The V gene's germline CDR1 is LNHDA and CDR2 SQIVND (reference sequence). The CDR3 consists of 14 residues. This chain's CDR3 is CASSRGRESEKLFF. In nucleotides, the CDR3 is TGTGCCAGTAGTAGAGGACGGGAATCTGAAAAACTGTTTTTT.

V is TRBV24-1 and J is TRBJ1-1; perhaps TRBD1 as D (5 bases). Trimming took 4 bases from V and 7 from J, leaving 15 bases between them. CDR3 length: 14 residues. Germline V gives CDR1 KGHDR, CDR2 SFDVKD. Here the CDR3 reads CATSERGWGGEAFF. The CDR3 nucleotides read TGTGCCACCAGTGAAAGGGGTTGGGGCGGTGAAGCTTTCTTT.

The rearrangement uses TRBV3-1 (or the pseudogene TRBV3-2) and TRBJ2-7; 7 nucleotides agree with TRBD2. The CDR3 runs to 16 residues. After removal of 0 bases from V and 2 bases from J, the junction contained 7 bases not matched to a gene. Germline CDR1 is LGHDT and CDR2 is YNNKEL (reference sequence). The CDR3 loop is CASSQDRLAAPYEQYF. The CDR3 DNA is TGTGCCAGCAGCCAAGATCGGCTAGCGGCCCCCTACGAGCAGTACTTC.

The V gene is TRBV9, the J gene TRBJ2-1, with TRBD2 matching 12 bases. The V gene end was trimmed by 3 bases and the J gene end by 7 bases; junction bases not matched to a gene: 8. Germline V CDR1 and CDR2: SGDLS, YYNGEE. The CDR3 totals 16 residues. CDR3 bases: TGTGCCAGCAGCGCTCCCCCCGGGACTAGCGGGAATGAGCAGTTCTTC. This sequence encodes CASSAPPGTSGNEQFF.

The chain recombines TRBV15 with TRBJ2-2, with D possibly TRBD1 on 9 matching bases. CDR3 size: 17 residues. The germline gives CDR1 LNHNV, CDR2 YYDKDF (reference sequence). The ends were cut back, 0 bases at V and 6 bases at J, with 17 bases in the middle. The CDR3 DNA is TGTGCCACCAGCAGAGAACGGGGGGGACAGGGATCCGGGGAGCTGTTTTTT. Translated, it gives CATSRERGGQGSGELFF.

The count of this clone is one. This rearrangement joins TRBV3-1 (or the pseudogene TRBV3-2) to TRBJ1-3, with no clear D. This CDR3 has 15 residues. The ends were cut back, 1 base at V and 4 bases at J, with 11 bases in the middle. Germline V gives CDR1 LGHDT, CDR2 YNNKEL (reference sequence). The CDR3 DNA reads TGTGCCAGCAGCCAAGGATTATTCGCGGGAAACACCATATATTTT. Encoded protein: CASSQGLFAGNTIYF.

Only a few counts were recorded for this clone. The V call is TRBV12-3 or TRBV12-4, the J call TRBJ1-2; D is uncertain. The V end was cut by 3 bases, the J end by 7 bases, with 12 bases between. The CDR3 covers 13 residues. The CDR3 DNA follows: TGTGCCAGCAGTTTGGGCTTTTCCAGTGGCTACACCTTC. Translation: CASSLGFSSGYTF.

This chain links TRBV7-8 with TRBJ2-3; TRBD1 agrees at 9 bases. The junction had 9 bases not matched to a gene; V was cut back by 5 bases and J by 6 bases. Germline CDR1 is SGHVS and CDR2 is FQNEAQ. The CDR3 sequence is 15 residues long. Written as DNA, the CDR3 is TGTGCCAGCAGCGCGGGACAGGGCACATTGGATACGCAGTATTTT. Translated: CASSAGQGTLDTQYF.

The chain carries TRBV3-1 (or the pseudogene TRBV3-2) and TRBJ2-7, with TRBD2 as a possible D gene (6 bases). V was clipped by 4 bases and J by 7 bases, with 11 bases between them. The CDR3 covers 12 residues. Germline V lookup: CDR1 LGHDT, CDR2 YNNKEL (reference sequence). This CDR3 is CASSPGTEEQYF. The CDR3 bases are TGTGCCAGCAGCCCTGGGACTGAAGAGCAGTACTTC.

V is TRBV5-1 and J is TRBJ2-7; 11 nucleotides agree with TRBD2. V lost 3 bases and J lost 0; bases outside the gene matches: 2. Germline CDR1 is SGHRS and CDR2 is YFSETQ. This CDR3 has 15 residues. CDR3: CASSSGLAGSYEQYF. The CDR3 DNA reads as TGCGCCAGCAGCTCCGGACTAGCGGGCTCCTACGAGCAGTACTTC.

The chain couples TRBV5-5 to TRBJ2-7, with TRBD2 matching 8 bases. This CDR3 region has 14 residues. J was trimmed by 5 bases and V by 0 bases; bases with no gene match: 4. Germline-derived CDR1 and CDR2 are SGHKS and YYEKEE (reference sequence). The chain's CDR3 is CASSLAGGIDEQYF. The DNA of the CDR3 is TGTGCCAGCAGCTTGGCGGGGGGGATCGACGAGCAGTACTTC.

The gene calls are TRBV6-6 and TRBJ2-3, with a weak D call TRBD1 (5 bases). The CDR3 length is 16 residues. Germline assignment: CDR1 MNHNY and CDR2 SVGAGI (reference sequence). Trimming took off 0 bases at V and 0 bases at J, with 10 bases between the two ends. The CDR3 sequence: CASSYSWTISTDTQYF. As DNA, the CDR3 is TGTGCCAGCAGTTACTCTTGGACAATTAGCACAGATACGCAGTATTTT.